A selection of T cell receptor beta chains follows, all from one sample in a study of blood T cell repertoires in COVID-19. Using immunoSEQ multiplex PCR, the repertoire was profiled, and TCRdb retains in-frame clones only, with some absent. The sample has about 310,000 clones; about nine tenths are singletons. The sample consisted of PBMCs or T cells enriched from blood (not recorded which). The receptors were sampled from a woman in her forties who had recovered from COVID-19. Both conserved end residues are trimmed from each CDR3.

j_gene: TRBJ2-1; v_gene: TRBV10-3; CDR3aa: AISDQGLASYNEQF
j_gene: TRBJ2-6; v_gene: TRBV5-8; CDR3aa: ASSRRQGAPGANVLT
j_gene: TRBJ1-3; v_gene: TRBV7-2; CDR3aa: ASSSRTAGNTIY
j_gene: TRBJ2-7; v_gene: TRBV19; CDR3aa: ASSIVSTGSYEQY
j_gene: TRBJ2-7; v_gene: TRBV4-2; CDR3aa: ASSRLGAASVDEQY
j_gene: TRBJ1-2; v_gene: TRBV28; CDR3aa: ASSLNTRQGGNT
j_gene: TRBJ2-3; v_gene: TRBV15; CDR3aa: ATAQRGYTDTQY
j_gene: TRBJ2-7; v_gene: TRBV11-2; CDR3aa: ASRSGVGSSYEQY
j_gene: TRBJ2-3; v_gene: TRBV11-2; CDR3aa: ASSFLASGGASPDTQY
j_gene: TRBJ1-5; v_gene: TRBV6-1; CDR3aa: ASSEGGRFNQPQH
j_gene: TRBJ1-5; v_gene: TRBV6-5; CDR3aa: ASTDIAGQPQH
j_gene: TRBJ2-1; v_gene: TRBV10-3; CDR3aa: AISGRLAGEWDNEQF
j_gene: TRBJ2-1; v_gene: TRBV5-4; CDR3aa: ASSAGGWKGEQF
j_gene: TRBJ2-1; v_gene: TRBV5-6; CDR3aa: ASSLRTSGILRNEQF
j_gene: TRBJ1-1; v_gene: TRBV7-2; CDR3aa: ASSADRAVTEAF
j_gene: TRBJ2-3; v_gene: TRBV4-1; CDR3aa: ASSFSLGGTPPDTQY
j_gene: TRBJ2-2; v_gene: TRBV18; CDR3aa: ASSIGTGVNGELF
j_gene: TRBJ2-7; v_gene: TRBV19; CDR3aa: ASSIGGHGSYEQY
j_gene: TRBJ2-5; v_gene: TRBV7-2; CDR3aa: ASSLVPTSGGAQETQY
j_gene: TRBJ2-2; v_gene: TRBV28; CDR3aa: ASSRTGVRTGELF
j_gene: TRBJ2-1; v_gene: TRBV6-1; CDR3aa: ASRQGLAVINEQF
j_gene: TRBJ1-3; v_gene: TRBV11-3; CDR3aa: ASSLDRGSGNTIY
j_gene: TRBJ2-3; v_gene: TRBV5-4; CDR3aa: ASAYGTQGTDTQY